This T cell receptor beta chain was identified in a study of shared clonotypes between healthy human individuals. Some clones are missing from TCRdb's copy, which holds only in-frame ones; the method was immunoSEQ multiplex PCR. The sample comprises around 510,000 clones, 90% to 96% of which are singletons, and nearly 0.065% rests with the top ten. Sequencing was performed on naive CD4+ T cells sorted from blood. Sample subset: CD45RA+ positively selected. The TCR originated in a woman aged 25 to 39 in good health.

CDR3 in amino acids: CATSTGFDFGELFF. CDR3 nucleotide sequence: TGTGCCACTTCGACAGGATTTGATTTCGGGGAGCTGTTTTTT. The chain couples TRBV6-5 to TRBJ2-2, with D possibly matching TRBD1 (6 bases). This CDR3 region has 14 residues. In germline, CDR1 is MNHEY, CDR2 SVGAGI. Trimming removed 10 bases at V and 7 bases at J, with 19 bases between.